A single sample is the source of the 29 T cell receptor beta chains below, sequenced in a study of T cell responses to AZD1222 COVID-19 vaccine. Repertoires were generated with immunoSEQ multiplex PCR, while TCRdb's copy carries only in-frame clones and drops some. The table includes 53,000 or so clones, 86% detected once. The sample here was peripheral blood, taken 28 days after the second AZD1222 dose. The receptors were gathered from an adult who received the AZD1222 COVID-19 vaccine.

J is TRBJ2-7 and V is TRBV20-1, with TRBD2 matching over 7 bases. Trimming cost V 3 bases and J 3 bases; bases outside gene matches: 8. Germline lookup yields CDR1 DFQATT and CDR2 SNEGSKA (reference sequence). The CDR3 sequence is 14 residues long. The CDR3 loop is CSASSGLGVYEQYF. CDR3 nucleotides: TGCAGTGCTAGTTCCGGACTAGGTGTCTACGAGCAGTACTTC.

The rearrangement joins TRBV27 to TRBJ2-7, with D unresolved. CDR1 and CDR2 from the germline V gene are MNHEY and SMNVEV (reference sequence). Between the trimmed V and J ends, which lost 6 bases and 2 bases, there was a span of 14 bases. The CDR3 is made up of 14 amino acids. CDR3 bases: TGTGCCAGCAGCCGAGGCGACTCGACCTACGAGCAGTACTTC. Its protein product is CASSRGDSTYEQYF.

The CDR3 coding sequence is TGTGCCAGCAGTCCGTGGACAGGGGGTGCCTCTGGAAACACCATATATTTT. Residues: CASSPWTGGASGNTIYF. The chain carries TRBV27 and TRBJ1-3; 10 nucleotides match TRBD1. V shed 5 bases and J 0 bases; nucleotides not matched to a gene: 7. Germline V gene lookup returns CDR1 MNHEY and CDR2 SMNVEV (reference sequence). The CDR3 spans 17 residues.

The CDR3 reads CASSDPAGRAVTGELFF. CDR3 sequence (DNA): TGTGCCAGCAGTGACCCGGCAGGGAGGGCGGTCACCGGGGAGCTGTTTTTT. The V and J genes are TRBV6-1 and TRBJ2-2; 7 nucleotides agree with TRBD2. Unmatched junction bases numbered 11, after V lost 3 bases and J lost 4 bases. This CDR3 contains 17 residues. Germline V gene data show CDR1 as MNHNS and CDR2 as SASEGT.

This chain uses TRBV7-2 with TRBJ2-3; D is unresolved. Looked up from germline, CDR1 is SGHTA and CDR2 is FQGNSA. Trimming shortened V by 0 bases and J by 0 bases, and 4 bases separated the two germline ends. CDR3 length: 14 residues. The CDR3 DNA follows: TGTGCCAGCAGCTTAGCCGCTAGCACAGATACGCAGTATTTT. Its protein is CASSLAASTDTQYF.

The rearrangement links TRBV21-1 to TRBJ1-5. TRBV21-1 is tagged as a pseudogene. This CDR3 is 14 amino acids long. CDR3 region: CASSRGRTMWPQHF. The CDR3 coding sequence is TGTGCCAGCAGCAGGGGACGGACCATGTGGCCCCAGCATTTT.

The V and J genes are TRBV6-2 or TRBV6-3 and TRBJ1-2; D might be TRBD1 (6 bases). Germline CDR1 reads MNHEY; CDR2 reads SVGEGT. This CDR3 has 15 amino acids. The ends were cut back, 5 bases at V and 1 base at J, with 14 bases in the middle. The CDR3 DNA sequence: TGTGCCAGCAGTCCGCAGGGGCGGATTAACTATGGCTACACCTTC. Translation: CASSPQGRINYGYTF.

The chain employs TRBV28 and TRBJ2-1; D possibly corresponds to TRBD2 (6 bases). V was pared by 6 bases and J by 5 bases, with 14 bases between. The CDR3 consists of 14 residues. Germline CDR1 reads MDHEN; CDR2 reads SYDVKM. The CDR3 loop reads CASSPVIADNEQFF. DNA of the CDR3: TGTGCCAGCAGCCCCGTGATAGCGGACAATGAGCAGTTCTTC.

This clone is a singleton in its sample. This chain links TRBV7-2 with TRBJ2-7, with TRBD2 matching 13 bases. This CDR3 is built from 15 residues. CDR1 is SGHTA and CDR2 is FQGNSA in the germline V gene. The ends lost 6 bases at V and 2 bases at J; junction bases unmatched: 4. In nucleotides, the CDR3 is TGTGCCAGCAGTTCCGGGACTAGCGGGACCTACGAGCAGTACTTC. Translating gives CASSSGTSGTYEQYF.

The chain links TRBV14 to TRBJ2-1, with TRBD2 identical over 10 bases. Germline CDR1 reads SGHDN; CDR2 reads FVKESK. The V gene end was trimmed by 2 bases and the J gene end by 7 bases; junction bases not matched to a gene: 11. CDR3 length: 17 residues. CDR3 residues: CASSQWLAGEARNEQFF. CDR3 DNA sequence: TGTGCCAGCAGCCAATGGCTAGCGGGAGAGGCCCGAAATGAGCAGTTCTTC. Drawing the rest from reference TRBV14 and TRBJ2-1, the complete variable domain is EAGVTQFPSHSVIEKGQTVTLRCDPISGHDNLYWYRRVMGKEIKFLLHFVKESKQDESGMPNNRFLAERTGGTYSTLKVQPAELEDSGVYFCASSQWLAGEARNEQFFGPGTRLTVL.

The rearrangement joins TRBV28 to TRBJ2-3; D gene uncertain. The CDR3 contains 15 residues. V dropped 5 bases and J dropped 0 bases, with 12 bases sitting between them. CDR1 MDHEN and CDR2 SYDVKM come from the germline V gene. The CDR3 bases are TGTGCCAGCAGTCCCCCCAAGACTAGCACAGATACGCAGTATTTT. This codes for CASSPPKTSTDTQYF.

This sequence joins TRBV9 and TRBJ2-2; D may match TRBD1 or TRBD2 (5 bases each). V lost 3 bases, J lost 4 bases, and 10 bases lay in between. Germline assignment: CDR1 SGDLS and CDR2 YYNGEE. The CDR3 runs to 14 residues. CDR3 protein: CASSAGTITGELFF. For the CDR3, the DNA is TGTGCCAGCAGCGCCGGGACCATCACCGGGGAGCTGTTTTTT.

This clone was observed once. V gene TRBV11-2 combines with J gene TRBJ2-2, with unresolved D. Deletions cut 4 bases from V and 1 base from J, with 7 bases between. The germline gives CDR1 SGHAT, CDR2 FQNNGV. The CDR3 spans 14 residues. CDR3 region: CASSYTENTGELFF. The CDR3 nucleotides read TGTGCCAGCAGCTACACAGAGAACACCGGGGAGCTGTTTTTT.

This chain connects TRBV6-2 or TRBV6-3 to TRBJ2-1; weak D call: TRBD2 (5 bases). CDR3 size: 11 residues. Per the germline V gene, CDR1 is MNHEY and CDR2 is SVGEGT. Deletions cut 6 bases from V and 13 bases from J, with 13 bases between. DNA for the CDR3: TGTGCCAGCAGCCATACTAGTCCCCAGTTCTTC. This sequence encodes CASSHTSPQFF.

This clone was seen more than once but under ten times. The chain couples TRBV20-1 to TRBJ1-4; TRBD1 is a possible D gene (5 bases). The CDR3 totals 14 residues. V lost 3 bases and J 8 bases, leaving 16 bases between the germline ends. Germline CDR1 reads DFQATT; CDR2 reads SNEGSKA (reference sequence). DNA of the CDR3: TGCAGTGCTAGTGACTTTCGGACATCGGAAAAACTGTTTTTT. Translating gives CSASDFRTSEKLFF.

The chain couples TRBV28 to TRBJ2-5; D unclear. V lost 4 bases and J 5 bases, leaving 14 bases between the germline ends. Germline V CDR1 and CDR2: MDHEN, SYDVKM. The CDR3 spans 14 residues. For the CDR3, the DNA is TGTGCCAGCAGTTCCCGACTTATCAAGGAGACCCAGTACTTC. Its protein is CASSSRLIKETQYF.

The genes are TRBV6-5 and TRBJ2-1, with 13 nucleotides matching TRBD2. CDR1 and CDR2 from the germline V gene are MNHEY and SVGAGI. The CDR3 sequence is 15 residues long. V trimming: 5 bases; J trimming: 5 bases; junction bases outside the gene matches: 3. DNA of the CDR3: TGTGCCAGCAGTACTAGCGGGAGGGGGAACAATGAGCAGTTCTTC. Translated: CASSTSGRGNNEQFF.

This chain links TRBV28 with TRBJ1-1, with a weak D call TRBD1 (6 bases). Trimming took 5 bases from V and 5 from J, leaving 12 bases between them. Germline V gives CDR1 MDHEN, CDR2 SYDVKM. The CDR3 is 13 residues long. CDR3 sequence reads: CASSSRGWTEAFF. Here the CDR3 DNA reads TGTGCCAGCAGTAGCAGGGGTTGGACTGAAGCTTTCTTT.

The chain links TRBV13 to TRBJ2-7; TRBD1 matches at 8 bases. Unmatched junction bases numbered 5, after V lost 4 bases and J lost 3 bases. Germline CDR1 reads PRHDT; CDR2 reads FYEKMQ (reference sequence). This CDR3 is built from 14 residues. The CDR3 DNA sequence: TGTGCCAGCAGCTCCGGGACAGGTTTCTACGAGCAGTACTTC. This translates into CASSSGTGFYEQYF.

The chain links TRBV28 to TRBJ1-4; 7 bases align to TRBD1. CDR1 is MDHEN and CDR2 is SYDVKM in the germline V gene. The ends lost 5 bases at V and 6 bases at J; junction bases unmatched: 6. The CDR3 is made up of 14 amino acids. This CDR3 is CASSIGGGDEKLFF. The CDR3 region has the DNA TGTGCCAGCAGTATAGGAGGGGGCGATGAAAAACTGTTTTTT.

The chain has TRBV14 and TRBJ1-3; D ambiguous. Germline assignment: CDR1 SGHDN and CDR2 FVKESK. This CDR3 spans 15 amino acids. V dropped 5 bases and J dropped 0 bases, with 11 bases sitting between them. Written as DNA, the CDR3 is TGTGCCAGCAGCATCGCGGGAAGCTCTGGAAACACCATATATTTT. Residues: CASSIAGSSGNTIYF.

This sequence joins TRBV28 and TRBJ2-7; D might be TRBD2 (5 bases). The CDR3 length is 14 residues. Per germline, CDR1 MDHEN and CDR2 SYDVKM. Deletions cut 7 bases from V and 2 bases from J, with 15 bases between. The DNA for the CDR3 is TGTGCCAGCACCTCTAGCCCGGCGGCCTACGAGCAGTACTTC. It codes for CASTSSPAAYEQYF.

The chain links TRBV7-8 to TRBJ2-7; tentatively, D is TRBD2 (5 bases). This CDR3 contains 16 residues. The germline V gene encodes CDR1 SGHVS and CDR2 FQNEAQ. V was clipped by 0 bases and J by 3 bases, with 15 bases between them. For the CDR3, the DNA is TGTGCCAGCAGCTTAGCAGGGAGAGGCGCCGGCTACGAGCAGTACTTC. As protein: CASSLAGRGAGYEQYF.

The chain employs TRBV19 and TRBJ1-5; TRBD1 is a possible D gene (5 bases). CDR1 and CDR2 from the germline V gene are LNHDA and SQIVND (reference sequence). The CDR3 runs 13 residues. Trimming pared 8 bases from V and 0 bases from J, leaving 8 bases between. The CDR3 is CASAGTSNQPQHF. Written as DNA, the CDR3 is TGTGCCAGTGCAGGGACTAGCAATCAGCCCCAGCATTTT. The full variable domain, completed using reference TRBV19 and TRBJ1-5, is DGGITQSPKYLFRKEGQNVTLSCEQNLNHDAMYWYRQDPGQGLRLIYYSQIVNDFQKGDIAEGYSVSREKKESFPLTVTSAQKNPTAFYLCASAGTSNQPQHFGDGTRLSIL.

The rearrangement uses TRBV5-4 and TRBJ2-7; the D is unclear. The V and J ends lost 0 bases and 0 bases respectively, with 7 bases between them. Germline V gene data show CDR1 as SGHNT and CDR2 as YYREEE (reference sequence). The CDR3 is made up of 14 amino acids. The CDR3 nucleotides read TGTGCCAGCAGCTTGGAGGTCGACTCCTACGAGCAGTACTTC. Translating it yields CASSLEVDSYEQYF.

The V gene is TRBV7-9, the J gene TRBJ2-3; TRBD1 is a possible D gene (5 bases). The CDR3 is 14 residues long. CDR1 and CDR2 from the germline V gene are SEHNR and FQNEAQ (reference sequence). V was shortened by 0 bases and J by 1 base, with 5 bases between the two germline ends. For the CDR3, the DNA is TGTGCCAGCAGCTTAGCCAGGGGCACAGATACGCAGTATTTT. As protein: CASSLARGTDTQYF.

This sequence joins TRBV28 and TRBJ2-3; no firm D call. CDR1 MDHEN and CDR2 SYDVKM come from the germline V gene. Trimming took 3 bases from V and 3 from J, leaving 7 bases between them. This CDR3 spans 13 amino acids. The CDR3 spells CASSLVLTDTQYF. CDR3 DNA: TGTGCCAGCAGTTTGGTTTTAACAGATACGCAGTATTTT.

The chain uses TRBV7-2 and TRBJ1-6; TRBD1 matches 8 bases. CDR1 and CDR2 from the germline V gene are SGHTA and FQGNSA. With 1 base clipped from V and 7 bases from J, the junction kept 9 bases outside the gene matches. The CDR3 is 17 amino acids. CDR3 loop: CASSLVGLGQANSPLHF. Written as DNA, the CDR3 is TGTGCCAGCAGCTTAGTAGGATTGGGACAGGCCAATTCACCCCTCCACTTT.

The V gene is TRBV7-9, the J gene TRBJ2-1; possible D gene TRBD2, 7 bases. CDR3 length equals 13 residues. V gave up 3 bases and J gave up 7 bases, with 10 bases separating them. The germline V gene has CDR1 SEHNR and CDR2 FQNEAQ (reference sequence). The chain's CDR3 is CASSLGGPNEQFF. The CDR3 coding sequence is TGTGCCAGCAGCTTGGGGGGGCCGAATGAGCAGTTCTTC.